The present T cell receptor (beta chain) was sequenced within a study of CD8 T cells in ankylosing spondylitis (dated by TCRdb to 2016 to 2017). Broadly, across the study: The study set out to find disease-linked TCR variants by profiling T cell receptor beta repertoires in ankylosing spondylitis patients and healthy donors. Peripheral blood samples were taken, and synovial fluid was additionally collected from ankylosing spondylitis patients. The full study cohort was made up of about two dozen ankylosing spondylitis patients and 108 healthy donors.

Overall study outcomes, separate from this receptor: Blood from ankylosing spondylitis patients appeared to be characterized by a TCR beta motif made up of under ten highly homologous amino acid variants. Some of the motif variants had been reported before in the synovial fluid and blood of reactive arthritis patients, a finding that suggests common disease-initiation mechanisms. According to the report, matched synovial fluid samples from ankylosing spondylitis patients were significantly enriched for the disease-linked clones. The disease-linked clones had a CD8+ phenotype and were found at relatively low frequencies in peripheral blood.

The sequencer was an Illumina HiSeq 2500. Quantitative 5'-RACE with molecular barcodes was used to prepare TCR beta libraries. Per the source publication's procedure: A new computational method, built on a probabilistic model of VDJ rearrangement, was used to identify disease-linked TCR variants. Through fastp at Q25 and MiXCR, TCRdb rebuilt clones from the public reads, retaining in-frame beta chains. Each CDR3 protein gets just one entry, which takes the most common genes and DNA from the rows behind it. The V and J calls reflect TCRdb's pipeline rather than the authors' work. Counted in this sample were around 770,000 distinct CDR3 sequences; over 9.5% of them appeared once. The ten largest clones represent more than 0.5% of the sample. On this clonotype itself: The clone's antigen remains unknown. Per-base quality was not reported, and no clone a single base away is much larger than it.

This receptor was identified in a male donor with ankylosing spondylitis. Sequenced material: blood, either unsorted or a sorted T cell fraction (not recorded which).

The sequenced DNA: TGTGCCAGCAGCTTCAGGGTGGATGATACGCAGTATTTT. It translates as CASSFRVDDTQYF. This chain joins TRBV7-2 to TRBJ2-3; TRBD1 is possibly the D segment (5 matching bases). Including cysteine and phenylalanine, the CDR3 has 13 amino acids. Only the CDR3 DNA stays, 39 bases, in frame from base 1. Trimming removed 3 bases from V and 6 bases from J, leaving 10 bases between the germline ends. CDR1 SGHTA and CDR2 FQGNSA were looked up in the germline V gene.